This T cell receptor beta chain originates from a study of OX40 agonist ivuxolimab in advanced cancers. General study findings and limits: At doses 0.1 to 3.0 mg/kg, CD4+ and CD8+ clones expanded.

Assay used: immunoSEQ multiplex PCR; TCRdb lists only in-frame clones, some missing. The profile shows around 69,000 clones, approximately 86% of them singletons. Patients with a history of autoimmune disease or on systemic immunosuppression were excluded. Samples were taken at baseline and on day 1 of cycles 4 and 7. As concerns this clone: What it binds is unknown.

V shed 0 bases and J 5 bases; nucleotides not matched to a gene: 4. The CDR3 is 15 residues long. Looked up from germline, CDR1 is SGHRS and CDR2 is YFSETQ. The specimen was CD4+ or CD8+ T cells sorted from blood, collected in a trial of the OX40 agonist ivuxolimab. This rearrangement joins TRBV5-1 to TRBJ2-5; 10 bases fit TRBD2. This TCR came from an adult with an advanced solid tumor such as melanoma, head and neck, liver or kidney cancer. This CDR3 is CASSLGLAGAETQYF. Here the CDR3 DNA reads TGCGCCAGCAGCTTGGGGCTAGCGGGGGCCGAGACCCAGTACTTC.